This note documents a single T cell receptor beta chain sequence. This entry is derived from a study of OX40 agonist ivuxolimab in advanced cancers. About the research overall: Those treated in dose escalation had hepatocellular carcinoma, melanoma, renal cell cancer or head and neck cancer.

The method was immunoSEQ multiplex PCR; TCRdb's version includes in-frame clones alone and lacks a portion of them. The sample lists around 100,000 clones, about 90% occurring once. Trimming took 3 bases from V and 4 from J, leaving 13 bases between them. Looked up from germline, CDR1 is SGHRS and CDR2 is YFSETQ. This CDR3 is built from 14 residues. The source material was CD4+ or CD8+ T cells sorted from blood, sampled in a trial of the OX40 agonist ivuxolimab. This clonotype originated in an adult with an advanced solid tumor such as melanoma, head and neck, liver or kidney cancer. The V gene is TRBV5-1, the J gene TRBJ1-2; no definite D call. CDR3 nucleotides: TGCGCCAGCAGCTCCGAGACAATACGCTATGGCTACACCTTC. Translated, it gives CASSSETIRYGYTF.